This T cell receptor (beta chain) was identified in a study of T cell responses to AZD1222 COVID-19 vaccine. This CDR3 contains 13 residues. In germline, CDR1 is WNHNN, CDR2 SYGVQD (reference sequence). V was clipped by 9 bases and J by 1 base, with 9 bases between them. Investigators merged groups given second doses at roughly 4 or roughly 12 weeks. Sequencing used immunoSEQ multiplex PCR; TCRdb keeps in-frame clones, though not all of them. The sample records 100,000 to 120,000 clones, 94% being singletons. The receptor's source is an adult who received the AZD1222 COVID-19 vaccine. The specimen was peripheral blood, collected 28 days after the second AZD1222 dose. The chain combines TRBV10-1 with TRBJ2-2; perhaps TRBD1 as D (5 bases). The CDR3 bases are TGCGCCAGTGGTAGGGGGAACACCGGGGAGCTGTTTTTT. Translation gives CASGRGNTGELFF.